This T cell receptor (beta chain) was obtained from a study of shared clonotypes between healthy human individuals. The study's findings and limits: Among a few donors, around 5% of naive CD4 clonotypes were found in common. The researchers took only blood, and tissue repertoires probably look different.

Original data processing: With immunoSEQ giving junction-only sequences and no quality scores, filtering differed. Data came from immunoSEQ multiplex PCR; TCRdb stores just in-frame clones and leaves some out. V and J calls and clone size are as listed in that table; D and trimming were resolved from the DNA. The repertoire consists of some 2.1 million clones, with roughly 95% occurring once and the leading ten covering around 0.13%. The CDR3 sequence is 15 residues long. A note on this clone: The antigen is not known.

Every donor, a Caucasian adult, lived in Nashville, Tennessee. Sequences were obtained from naive CD4+ T cells sorted from blood. Stated subset: CD45RA+ positively selected. The TCR comes from a man aged 18-30 years in good health. This chain joins TRBV12-1 and TRBJ2-3; the D call of TRBD2 is as the table states it, not checked on the DNA. TRBV12-1 represents a pseudogene. CDR3 loop: CASSFGLAGTDTQYF. As DNA, the CDR3 is TGTGCCAGCAGCTTTGGACTAGCGGGAACAGATACGCAGTATTTT.